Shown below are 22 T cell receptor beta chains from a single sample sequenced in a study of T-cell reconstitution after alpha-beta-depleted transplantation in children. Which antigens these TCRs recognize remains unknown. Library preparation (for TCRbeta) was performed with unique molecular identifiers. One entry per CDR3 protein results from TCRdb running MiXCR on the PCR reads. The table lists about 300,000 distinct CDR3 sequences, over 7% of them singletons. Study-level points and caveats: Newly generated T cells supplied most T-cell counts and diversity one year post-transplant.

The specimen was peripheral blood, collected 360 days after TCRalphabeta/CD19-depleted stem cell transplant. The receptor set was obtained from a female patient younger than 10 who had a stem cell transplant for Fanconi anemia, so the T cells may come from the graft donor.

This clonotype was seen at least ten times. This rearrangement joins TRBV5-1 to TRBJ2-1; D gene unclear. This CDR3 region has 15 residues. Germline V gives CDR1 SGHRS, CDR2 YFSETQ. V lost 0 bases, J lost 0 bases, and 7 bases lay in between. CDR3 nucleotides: TGCGCCAGCAGCTTGGGGCACCCCTCCTACAATGAGCAGTTCTTC. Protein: CASSLGHPSYNEQFF. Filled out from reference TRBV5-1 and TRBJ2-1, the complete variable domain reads KAGVTQTPRYLIKTRGQQVTLSCSPISGHRSVSWYQQTPGQGLQFLFEYFSETQRNKGNFPGRFSGRQFSNSRSEMNVSTLELGDSALYLCASSLGHPSYNEQFFGPGTRLTVL.

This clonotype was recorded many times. CDR3 nucleotide sequence: TGTGCCAGCAGCCCCCGATTTGACAGCGCCTTCCAAGAGACCCAGTACTTC. The encoded protein is CASSPRFDSAFQETQYF. The V gene is TRBV7-2, the J gene TRBJ2-5; a possible D gene is TRBD1 (5 bases). V shed 5 bases and J shed 1 base, with 20 bases lying between them. The CDR3 spans 17 residues. CDR1 SGHTA and CDR2 FQGNSA come from the germline V gene.

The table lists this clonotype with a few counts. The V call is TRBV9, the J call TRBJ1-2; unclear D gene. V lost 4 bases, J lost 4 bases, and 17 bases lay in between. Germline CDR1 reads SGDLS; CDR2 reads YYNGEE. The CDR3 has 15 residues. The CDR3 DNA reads TGTGCCAGCAGCTTTGGGCCGGGGAGGCGCTATGGCTACACCTTC. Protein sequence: CASSFGPGRRYGYTF.

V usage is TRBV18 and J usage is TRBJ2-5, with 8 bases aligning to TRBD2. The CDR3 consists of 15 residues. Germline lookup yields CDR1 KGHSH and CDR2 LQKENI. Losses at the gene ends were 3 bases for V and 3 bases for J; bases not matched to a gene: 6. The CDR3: CASSPQREWEETQYF. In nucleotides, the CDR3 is TGTGCCAGCTCACCTCAGCGGGAGTGGGAAGAGACCCAGTACTTC.

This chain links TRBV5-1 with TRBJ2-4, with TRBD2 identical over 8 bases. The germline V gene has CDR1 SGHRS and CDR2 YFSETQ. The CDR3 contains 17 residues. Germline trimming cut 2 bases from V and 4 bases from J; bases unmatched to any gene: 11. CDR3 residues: CASSFGGGGLPKNIQYF. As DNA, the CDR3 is TGCGCCAGCAGCTTCGGGGGCGGGGGGCTCCCTAAAAACATTCAGTACTTC.

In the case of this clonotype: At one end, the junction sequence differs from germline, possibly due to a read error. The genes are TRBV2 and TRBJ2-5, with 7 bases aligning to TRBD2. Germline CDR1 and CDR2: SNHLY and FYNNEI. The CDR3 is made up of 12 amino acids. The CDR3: CASRPDSGPEDF. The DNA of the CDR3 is TGTGCCAGCAGGCCCGATAGCGGGCCAGAAGACTTC.

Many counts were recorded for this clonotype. The CDR3 bases are TGCGCCAGCAGCCAAGATCTGTGGACCGTCTCTAACTATGGCTACACCTTC. Residues: CASSQDLWTVSNYGYTF. The V gene is TRBV4-3, the J gene TRBJ1-2; D gene unclear. Germline CDR1 is LGHNA and CDR2 is YSLEER. CDR3 size: 17 residues. Trimming stripped 0 bases from V and 0 bases from J, with 14 bases between.

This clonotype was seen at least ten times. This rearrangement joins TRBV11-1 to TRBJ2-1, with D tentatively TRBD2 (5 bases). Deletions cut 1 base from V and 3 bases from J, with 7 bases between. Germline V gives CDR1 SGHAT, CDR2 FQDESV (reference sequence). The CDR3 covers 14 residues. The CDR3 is CASSLESGYNEQFF. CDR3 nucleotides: TGTGCCAGCAGCTTAGAGAGCGGCTACAATGAGCAGTTCTTC. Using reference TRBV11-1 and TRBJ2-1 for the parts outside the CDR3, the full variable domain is EAEVAQSPRYKITEKSQAVAFWCDPISGHATLYWYRQILGQGPELLVQFQDESVVDDSQLPKDRFSAERLKGVDSTLKIQPAELGDSAMYLCASSLESGYNEQFFGPGTRLTVL.

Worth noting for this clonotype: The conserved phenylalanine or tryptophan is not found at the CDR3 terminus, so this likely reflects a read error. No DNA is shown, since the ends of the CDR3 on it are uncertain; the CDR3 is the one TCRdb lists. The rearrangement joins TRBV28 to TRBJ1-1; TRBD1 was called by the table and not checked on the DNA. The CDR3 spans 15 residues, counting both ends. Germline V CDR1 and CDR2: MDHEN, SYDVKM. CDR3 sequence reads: CASSLKTGTGGAGTI.

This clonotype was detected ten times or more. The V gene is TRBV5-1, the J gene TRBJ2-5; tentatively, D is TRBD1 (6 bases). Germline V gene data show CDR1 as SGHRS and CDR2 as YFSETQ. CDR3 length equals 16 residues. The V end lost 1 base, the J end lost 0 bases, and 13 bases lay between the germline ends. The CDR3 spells CASSLFVTGYQETQYF. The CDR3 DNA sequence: TGCGCCAGCAGCTTGTTCGTAACAGGGTACCAAGAGACCCAGTACTTC.

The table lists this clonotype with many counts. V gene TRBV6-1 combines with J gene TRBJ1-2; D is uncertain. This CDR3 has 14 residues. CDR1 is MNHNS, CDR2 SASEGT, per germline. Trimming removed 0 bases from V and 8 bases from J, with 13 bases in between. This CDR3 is CASSEAGSLGGYTF. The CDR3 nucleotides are TGTGCCAGCAGTGAAGCGGGCAGCCTAGGGGGCTACACCTTC.

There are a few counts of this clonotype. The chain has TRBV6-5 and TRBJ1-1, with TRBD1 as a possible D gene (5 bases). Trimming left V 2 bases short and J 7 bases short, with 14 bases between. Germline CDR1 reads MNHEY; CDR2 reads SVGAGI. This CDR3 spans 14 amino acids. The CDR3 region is CASSYGTEKIEAFF. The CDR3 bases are TGTGCCAGCAGTTACGGGACTGAGAAGATTGAAGCTTTCTTT.

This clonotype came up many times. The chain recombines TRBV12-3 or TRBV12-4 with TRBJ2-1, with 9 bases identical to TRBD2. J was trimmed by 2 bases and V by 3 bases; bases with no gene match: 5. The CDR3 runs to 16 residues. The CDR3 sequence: CASSFSLAGTYNEQFF. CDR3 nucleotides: TGTGCCAGCAGTTTTAGCCTAGCGGGGACCTACAATGAGCAGTTCTTC.

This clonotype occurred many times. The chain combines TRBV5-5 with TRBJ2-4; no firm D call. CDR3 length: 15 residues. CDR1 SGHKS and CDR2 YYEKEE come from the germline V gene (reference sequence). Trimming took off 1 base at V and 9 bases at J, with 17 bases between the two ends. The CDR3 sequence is CASSLPAYPKGIQYF. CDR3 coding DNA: TGTGCCAGCAGCTTGCCAGCGTATCCTAAAGGCATTCAGTACTTC.

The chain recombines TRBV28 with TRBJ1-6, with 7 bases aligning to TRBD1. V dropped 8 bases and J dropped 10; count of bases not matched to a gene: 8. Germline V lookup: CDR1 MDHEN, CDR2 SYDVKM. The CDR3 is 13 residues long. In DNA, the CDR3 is TGTGCCAGCCTTCGACAGGGAGGGTCACCCCTCCACTTT. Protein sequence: CASLRQGGSPLHF.

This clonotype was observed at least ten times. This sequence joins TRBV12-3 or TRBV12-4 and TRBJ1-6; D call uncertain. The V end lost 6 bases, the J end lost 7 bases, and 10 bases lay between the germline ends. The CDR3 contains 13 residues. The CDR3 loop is CASSSGRNSPLHF. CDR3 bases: TGTGCCAGCAGCTCAGGACGGAATTCACCCCTCCACTTT.

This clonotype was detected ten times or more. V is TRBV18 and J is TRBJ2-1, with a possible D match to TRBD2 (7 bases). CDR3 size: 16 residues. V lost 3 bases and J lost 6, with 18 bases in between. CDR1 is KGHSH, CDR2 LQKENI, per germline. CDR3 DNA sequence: TGTGCCAGCTCACCGTACGGGGGGCGCCCCAGCAATGAGCAGTTCTTC. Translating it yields CASSPYGGRPSNEQFF.

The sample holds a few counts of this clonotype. CDR3 sequence (DNA): TGCGCCAGCAGCTTGCGCCTCTCAATAACAGGGCCCAGGAACACTGAAGCTTTCTTT. Translated: CASSLRLSITGPRNTEAFF. This chain links TRBV5-1 with TRBJ1-1; possibly TRBD1 for D (6 bases). The CDR3 totals 19 residues. Germline V CDR1 and CDR2: SGHRS, YFSETQ. Trimming took 1 base from V and 1 from J, leaving 23 bases between them.

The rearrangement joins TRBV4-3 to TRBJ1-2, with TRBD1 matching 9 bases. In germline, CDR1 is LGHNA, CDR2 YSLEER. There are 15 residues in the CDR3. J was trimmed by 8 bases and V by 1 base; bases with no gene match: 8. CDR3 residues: CASSQGRTGAYGYTF. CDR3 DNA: TGCGCCAGCAGCCAAGGACGGACAGGGGCCTACGGCTACACCTTC.

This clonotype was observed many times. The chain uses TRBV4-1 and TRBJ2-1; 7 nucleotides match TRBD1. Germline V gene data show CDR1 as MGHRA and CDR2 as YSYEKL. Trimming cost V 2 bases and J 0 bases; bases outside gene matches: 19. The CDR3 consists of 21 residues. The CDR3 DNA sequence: TGCGCCAGCAGCCAAACGGCCCGGGGCACAGGGGCCCTAAGCTCCTACAATGAGCAGTTCTTC. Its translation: CASSQTARGTGALSSYNEQFF.

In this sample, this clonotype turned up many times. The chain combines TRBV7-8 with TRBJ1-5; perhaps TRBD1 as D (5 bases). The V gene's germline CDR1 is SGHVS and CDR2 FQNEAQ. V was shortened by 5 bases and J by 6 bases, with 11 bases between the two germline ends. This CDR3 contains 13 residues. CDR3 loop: CASSPMGGQPQHF. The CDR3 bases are TGTGCCAGCAGCCCGATGGGGGGTCAGCCCCAGCATTTT. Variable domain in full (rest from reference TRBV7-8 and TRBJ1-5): GAGVSQSPRYKVAKRGQDVALRCDPISGHVSLFWYQQALGQGPEFLTYFQNEAQLDKSGLPSDRFFAERPEGSVSTLKIQRTQQEDSAVYLCASSPMGGQPQHFGDGTRLSIL.

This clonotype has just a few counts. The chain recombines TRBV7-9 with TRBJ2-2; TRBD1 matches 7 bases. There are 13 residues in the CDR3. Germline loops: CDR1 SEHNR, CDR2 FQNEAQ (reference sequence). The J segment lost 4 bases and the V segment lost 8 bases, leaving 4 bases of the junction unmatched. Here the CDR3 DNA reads TGTGCCAGCCCTCCAGGGGGCACCGGGGAGCTGTTTTTT. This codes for CASPPGGTGELFF.